This paragraph reports one T cell receptor (beta chain). TCRdb re-called the 5' RACE reads; every CDR3 protein appears as one record, without DNA. Its listing shows around 450,000 distinct CDR3 sequences. The data stem from a study of monozygotic twins with inflammatory bowel disease. Material for sequencing was blood. The TCR originated in a human donor with ulcerative colitis or Crohn's disease, or a healthy co-twin of an affected twin (not recorded which).

CDR3 amino acids: CASSLALAGSEQFF. This rearrangement joins TRBV5-1 to TRBJ2-1; TCRdb picks TRBD2, but there is no DNA to check that call. Germline V gene data show CDR1 as SGHRS and CDR2 as YFSETQ. The CDR3 is 14 amino acids.